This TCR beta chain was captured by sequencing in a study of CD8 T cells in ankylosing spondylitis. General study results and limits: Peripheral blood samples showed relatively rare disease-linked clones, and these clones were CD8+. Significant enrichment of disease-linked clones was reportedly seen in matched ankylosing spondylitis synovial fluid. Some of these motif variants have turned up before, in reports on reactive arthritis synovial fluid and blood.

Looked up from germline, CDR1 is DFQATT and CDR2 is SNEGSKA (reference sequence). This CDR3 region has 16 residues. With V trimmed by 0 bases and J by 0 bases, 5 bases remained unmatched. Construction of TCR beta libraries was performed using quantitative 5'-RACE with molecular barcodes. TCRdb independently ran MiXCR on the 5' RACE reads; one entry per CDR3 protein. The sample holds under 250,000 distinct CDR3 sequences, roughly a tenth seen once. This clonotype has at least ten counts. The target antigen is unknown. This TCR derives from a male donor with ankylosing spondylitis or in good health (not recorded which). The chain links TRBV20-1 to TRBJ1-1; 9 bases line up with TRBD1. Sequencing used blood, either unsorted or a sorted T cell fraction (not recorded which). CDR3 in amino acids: CSARDLGDRVNTEAFF. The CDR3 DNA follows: TGCAGTGCTAGAGATCTCGGGGACAGGGTGAACACTGAAGCTTTCTTT.